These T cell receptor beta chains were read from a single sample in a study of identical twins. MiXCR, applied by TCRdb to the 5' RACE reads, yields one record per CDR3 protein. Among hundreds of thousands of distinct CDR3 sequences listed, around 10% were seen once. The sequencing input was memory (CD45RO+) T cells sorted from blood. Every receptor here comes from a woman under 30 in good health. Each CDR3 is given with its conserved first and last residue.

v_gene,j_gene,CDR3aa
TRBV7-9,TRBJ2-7,CASSFGNRVSEQYF
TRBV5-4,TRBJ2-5,CASSLGAYGGQETQYF
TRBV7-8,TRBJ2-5,CASSIRGGGPTTGSQYF
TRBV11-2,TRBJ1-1,CASRRNRGSTEAFF
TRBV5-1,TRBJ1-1,CASSLIAGPNTEAFF
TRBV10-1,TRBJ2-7,CASAAGQLYF
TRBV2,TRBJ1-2,CASSESRGHGYTF
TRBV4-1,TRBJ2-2,CASKAENTGELFF
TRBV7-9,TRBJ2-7,CASSPRDSLYEQYF
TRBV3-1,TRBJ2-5,CASSQRRNNIQETQYF
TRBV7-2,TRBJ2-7,CASSLDPARWEQYF
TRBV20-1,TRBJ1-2,CSARDPASPNYGYTF
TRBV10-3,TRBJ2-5,CAIKGEETQYF
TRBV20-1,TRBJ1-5,CSASGSGNQPQHF
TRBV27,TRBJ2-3,CASSLKNRGKEGTDTQYF